This T cell receptor beta chain was documented in a study of T cell repertoires in cytomegalovirus infection. Whole-study context: Through public TCR beta signatures, both CMV infection and matching HLA type were indicated. Study-wide results and limits: HLA-C-restricted CMV clonotypes gave the most frequent clonotype in two of eight donors.

MiXCR, applied by TCRdb to the reads, yields one record per CDR3 protein. Of a few hundred thousand distinct CDR3 sequences in the sample, 15% to 20% were seen once. CDR3 length: 17 residues. Unmatched junction bases numbered 8, after V lost 2 bases and J lost 2 bases. The germline CDR1 and CDR2 sequences are SGHTA and FQGNSA. Comment on this clonotype: Its antigen is not identified.

This TCR was sampled from a human donor in good health (CMV status not recorded). Some clones in this sample may be carry-over from other donors' samples. Source material: PBMCs. The rearrangement joins TRBV7-2 to TRBJ2-5, with 10 bases fitting TRBD2. The CDR3 DNA reads TGTGCCAGCAGCTTAAAAGCGGGGGGGCCCCTTCAAGAGACCCAGTACTTC. Amino acid sequence: CASSLKAGGPLQETQYF.